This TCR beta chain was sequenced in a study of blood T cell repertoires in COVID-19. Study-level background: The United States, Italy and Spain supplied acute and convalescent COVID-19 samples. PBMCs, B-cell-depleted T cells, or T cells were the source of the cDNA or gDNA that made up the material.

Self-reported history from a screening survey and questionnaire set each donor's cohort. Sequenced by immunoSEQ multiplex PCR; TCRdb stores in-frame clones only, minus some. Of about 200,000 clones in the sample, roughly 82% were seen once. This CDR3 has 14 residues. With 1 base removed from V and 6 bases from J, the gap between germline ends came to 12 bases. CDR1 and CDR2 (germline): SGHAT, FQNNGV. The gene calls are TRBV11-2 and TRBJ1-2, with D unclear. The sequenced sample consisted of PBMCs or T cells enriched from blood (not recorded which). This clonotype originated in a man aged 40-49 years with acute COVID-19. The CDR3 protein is CASSLVPGVDGYTF. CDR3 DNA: TGTGCCAGCAGCTTAGTCCCGGGAGTCGATGGCTACACCTTC.